This TCR beta chain was found in a study of T cell responses to AZD1222 COVID-19 vaccine. Study-wide background: Investigators merged groups given second doses at roughly 4 or roughly 12 weeks. Findings and limits, study-wide: CD4 TCRs covered the whole spike, strongest at regions 160-218 and 743-854. It was only a handful of AZD1222 recipients who were seropositive at baseline. Repertoire sampling happened only post peak T cell response.

Losses at the gene ends were 0 bases for V and 1 base for J; bases not matched to a gene: 3. Germline V CDR1 and CDR2: MNHEY, SVGAGI. The CDR3 has 16 residues. Using immunoSEQ multiplex PCR, the repertoire was profiled, and TCRdb retains in-frame clones only, with some absent. This table has over 100,000 clones, roughly 90% appearing once. As regards this clone: Its antigen is unidentified.

This material consisted of peripheral blood, taken on day 0 of AZD1222 vaccination. The origin of this receptor is an adult in good health. This chain joins TRBV6-5 and TRBJ1-2, with 9 bases identical to TRBD1. As DNA, the CDR3 is TGTGCCAGCAGTTACTCGCGGGACAGGGTTAACTATGGCTACACCTTC. Protein sequence: CASSYSRDRVNYGYTF.